This T cell receptor beta chain was observed in a study of blood T cell repertoires in COVID-19. Study-wide background: Acute-phase and convalescent COVID-19 samples originated in the United States, Italy and Spain. T cells, B-cell-depleted T cells, or PBMCs provided the cDNA or gDNA that served as material.

V lost 0 bases, J lost 2 bases, and 1 base stayed unmatched. Germline loops: CDR1 SGHNT, CDR2 YYREEE (reference sequence). The CDR3 loop spans 15 amino acids. TCRdb's table, derived via immunoSEQ multiplex PCR, lists solely in-frame clones and lacks some. The top ten clones hold 7.5% to 8.5% of a sample with 160,000 or so clones, approximately 85% of them seen once. Seattle patients were enrolled during active infection and followed longitudinally. This clone is a singleton in its sample. This clonotype was sampled from a woman in her sixties with COVID-19, enrolled during active disease. The sequencing sample was made of peripheral blood. The genes are TRBV5-4 and TRBJ1-4, with TRBD1 identical over 7 bases. CDR3 bases: TGTGCCAGCAGCTTGGGAGGGGGCACTAATGAAAAACTGTTTTTT. Protein: CASSLGGGTNEKLFF.